The entry that follows covers one T cell receptor beta chain sequence. Its antigen remains unidentified. It has no much larger one-base neighbor in the sample; base qualities were not kept. This sample was taken from a study of blood T cell repertoires in COVID-19 (TCRdb year 2020). Regarding the research as a whole: Samples from collaborators originated in the United States, Italy and Spain and spanned both the acute and convalescent phases of COVID-19. The samples were drawn from the first 160 participants of the ongoing ImmuneRACE study and from some 1,300 subjects provided by 6 global collaborators. Deeply sampled blood TCRbeta repertoires from subjects exposed to, actively infected with, or recovered from COVID-19 were included in the dataset. Where available, HLA class I and class II types were taken from metadata supplied by the sample provider and were not determined by assay-based typing. The prospective study material was composed of cDNA or gDNA derived from T cells, B-cell-depleted T cells, or PBMCs. Nearly every sample came with metadata listing a de-identified subject ID, COVID-19 status, age in years and sex. The repertoires were made available in a free public database intended to serve as a resource for research on the immune response to SARS-CoV-2. Study-wide findings and limitations: Clinical and demographic metadata were provided uncurated, with the amount varying by source and participant.

TCRbeta CDR3 regions were amplified from genomic DNA using the immunoSEQ Assay, a bias-controlled multiplex PCR. For the original study's pipeline: The number of nucleated cells in each sample was estimated by amplification of reference gene primers within the assay. To quantify the absolute abundance of each unique TCRbeta CDR3 rearrangement, sequence reads were collapsed and filtered. For each sample, productive Simpson clonality was calculated as the square root of Simpson's diversity index across productive rearrangements. Here the immuneACCESS table is served through TCRdb, limited to in-frame sequences with V and J called. Missing clones are a known gap in these copies; in checked studies unresolved V genes cover under half, and the rest lacks a known reason. For V, J and clone size, that table is used; D and trimming come from the DNA. The sample data list 200,000 to 300,000 clones, and 88% of these were observed just once. The ten largest clones take up over 1.3% of the sample.

Whole blood was collected in K2EDTA tubes by collaborating institutions according to the institutions' own protocols. For TCRbeta analysis, collaborators shipped samples as frozen whole blood, isolated PBMCs, or DNA extracted from either of those sample types. The clonotype comes from an elderly man with acute or convalescent COVID-19. Sequencing was done on a sample of peripheral blood.

The sequenced DNA is TGCAGTGCTAGTGCCCTTGGACAGGGGACTTACGAGCAGTACTTC. This translates into CSASALGQGTYEQYF. The chain was built from TRBV20-1 and TRBJ2-7, and 9 bases in between align with TRBD1. For this chain, trimming is 3 bases at the V end and 4 bases at the J end, and the number of junction bases without a gene match is 10. The germline V gene (reference sequence) provides CDR1 DFQATT and CDR2 SNEGSKA. Taken from cysteine to phenylalanine, the CDR3 has 15 residues. Kept here is only the CDR3 DNA, which spans 45 bases and is read in frame from base 1.